This TCR beta chain comes out of a study of cytomegalovirus exposure and HLA in healthy donors. Whole-study context: Counted in an early data release were roughly 87 million unique TCRs from HLA-typed donors.

This PCR relied on a set of 60 Vbeta primers and 13 Jbeta primers. Assay used: immunoSEQ multiplex PCR; TCRdb lists only in-frame clones, some missing. This sample's table reports about 39,000 clones. CDR1 and CDR2 (germline): SGHTA, FQGNSA. The CDR3 has 16 amino acids. V lost 1 base and J 4 bases, leaving 17 bases between the germline ends. This receptor was taken from a woman between 25 and 40 years old in good health and CMV-seropositive. Sequencing used PBMCs. This chain joins TRBV7-2 and TRBJ2-7; TRBD1 is a possible D gene (5 bases). The CDR3, as DNA: TGTGCCAGCAGCTTAGGCGATTGGACACCTCAGTACGAGCAGTACTTC. Encoded protein: CASSLGDWTPQYEQYF.